This paragraph reports one T cell receptor beta chain. What it binds is unknown. The data derive from a study of OX40 agonist ivuxolimab in advanced cancers. Study-wide points: CD4+ and CD8+ blood T cells expanded clonally by week 6 at 0.1 to 3.0 mg/kg.

Method: immunoSEQ multiplex PCR; TCRdb's copy keeps in-frame clones and lacks some. The data contain 20,000 to 30,000 clones, under 95% of them seen just once; the ten biggest clones take up approximately 49%. Individuals having autoimmune disease history or systemic immunosuppression were not enrolled. The clonotype originates from an adult with an advanced solid tumor such as melanoma, head and neck, liver or kidney cancer. Sequences were derived from CD4+ or CD8+ T cells sorted from blood, sampled in a trial of the OX40 agonist ivuxolimab.

As DNA, the CDR3 is TGCGCCAGCAGCCGGAGCCGGGCCCCGCTACGACCGGACTATGGCTACACCTTC. Translating it yields CASSRSRAPLRPDYGYTF. The chain carries TRBV4-1 and TRBJ1-2; no reliable D call. Trimming removed 4 bases at V and 3 bases at J, with 24 bases between. This CDR3 is 18 amino acids long. The germline CDR1 and CDR2 sequences are MGHRA and YSYEKL.